The source of this T cell receptor beta chain is a study of human T cells and chemical hapten exposure. Described time point: patch test 3, about 24 weeks after DPC sensitization. Treatment specified: therapeutic diphenylcyclopropenone sensitization with weekly scalp DPC. TCRdb ran MiXCR on the RACE reads and lists one entry per CDR3 protein. The sample yields about 200,000 distinct CDR3 sequences, approximately 24% seen once. Losses at the gene ends were 0 bases for V and 3 bases for J; bases not matched to a gene: 7. The CDR3 loop spans 16 amino acids. Looked up from germline, CDR1 is LNHNV and CDR2 is YYDKDF (reference sequence). This clonotype has a handful of counts.

This clonotype was obtained from a woman in her thirties or forties with alopecia areata. Some clones in this sample may be carry-over from other donors' samples. The J gene is TRBJ1-2, the V gene TRBV15; 7 nucleotides line up with TRBD1. Specimen: whole blood, collected in connection with sensitization to the hapten diphenylcyclopropenone (DPC). The CDR3 spells CATSRENRGIDYGYTF. The CDR3 region has the DNA TGTGCCACCAGCAGAGAGAACAGGGGTATAGACTATGGCTACACCTTC.